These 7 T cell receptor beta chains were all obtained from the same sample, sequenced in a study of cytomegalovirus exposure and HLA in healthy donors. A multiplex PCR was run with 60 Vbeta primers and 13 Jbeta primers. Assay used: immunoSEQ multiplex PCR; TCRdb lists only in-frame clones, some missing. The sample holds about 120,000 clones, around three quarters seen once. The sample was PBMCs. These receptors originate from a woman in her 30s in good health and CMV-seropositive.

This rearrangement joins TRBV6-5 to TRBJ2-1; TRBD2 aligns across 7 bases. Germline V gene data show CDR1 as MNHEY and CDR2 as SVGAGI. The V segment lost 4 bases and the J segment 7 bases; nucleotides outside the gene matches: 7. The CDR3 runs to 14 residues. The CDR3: CASSSTSELNEQFF. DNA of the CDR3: TGTGCCAGCAGTTCTACTAGCGAACTGAATGAGCAGTTCTTC.

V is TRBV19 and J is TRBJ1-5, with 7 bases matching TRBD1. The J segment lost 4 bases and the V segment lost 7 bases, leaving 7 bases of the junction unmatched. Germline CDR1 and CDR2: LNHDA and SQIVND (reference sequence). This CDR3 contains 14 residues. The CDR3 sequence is CASTPGQKNQPQHF. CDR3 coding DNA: TGTGCCAGTACCCCGGGACAGAAAAATCAGCCCCAGCATTTT.

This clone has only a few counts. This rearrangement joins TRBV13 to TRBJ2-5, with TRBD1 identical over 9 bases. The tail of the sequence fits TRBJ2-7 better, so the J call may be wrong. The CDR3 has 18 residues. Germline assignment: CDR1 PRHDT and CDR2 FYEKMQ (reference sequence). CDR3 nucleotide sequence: TGTGCCAGCAGCTTAGAGAGGGACAGGGTGGTTGGGGCCTACGAGCAGTACTTC. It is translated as CASSLERDRVVGAYEQYF.

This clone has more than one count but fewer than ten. CDR3 region: CASSPMTSGDEQYF. CDR3 nucleotide sequence: TGTGCCAGCAGCCCCATGACTAGCGGGGACGAGCAGTACTTC. The chain couples TRBV7-9 to TRBJ2-7, with 11 nucleotides matching TRBD2. The trim removed 5 bases at V and 5 bases at J, leaving 5 bases unmatched. Germline V gives CDR1 SEHNR, CDR2 FQNEAQ (reference sequence). The CDR3 spans 14 residues.

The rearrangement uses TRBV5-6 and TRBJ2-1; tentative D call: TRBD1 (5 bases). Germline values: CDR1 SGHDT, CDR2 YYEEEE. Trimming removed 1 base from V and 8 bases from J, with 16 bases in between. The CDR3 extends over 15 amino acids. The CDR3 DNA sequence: TGTGCCAGCAGCTTGTGGCATAGGGGCTGGGATGAGCAGTTCTTC. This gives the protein CASSLWHRGWDEQFF. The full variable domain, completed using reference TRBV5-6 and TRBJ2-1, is DAGVTQSPTHLIKTRGQQVTLRCSPKSGHDTVSWYQQALGQGPQFIFQYYEEEERQRGNFPDRFSGHQFPNYSSELNVNALLLGDSALYLCASSLWHRGWDEQFFGPGTRLTVL.

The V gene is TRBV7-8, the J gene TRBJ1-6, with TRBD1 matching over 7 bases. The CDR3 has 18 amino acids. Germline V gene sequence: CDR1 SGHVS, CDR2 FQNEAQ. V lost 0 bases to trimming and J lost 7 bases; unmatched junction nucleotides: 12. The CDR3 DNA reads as TGTGCCAGCAGCTTAGCCTTCATTCAGGAAGGGGGCAATTCACCCCTCCACTTT. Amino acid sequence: CASSLAFIQEGGNSPLHF.

CDR3 sequence (DNA): TGTGCCAGCTCACCGCGGGTCTACAACAATGAGCAGTTCTTC. It translates to CASSPRVYNNEQFF. The gene calls are TRBV18 and TRBJ2-1; maybe TRBD2 (5 bases). The CDR3 totals 14 residues. CDR1 is KGHSH and CDR2 is LQKENI in the germline V gene. V was clipped by 3 bases and J by 5 bases, with 11 bases between them.